One sample yielded the 29 T cell receptor beta chains listed below, sequenced in a study of cytomegalovirus exposure and HLA in healthy donors. Both 60 Vbeta primers and 13 Jbeta primers went into the PCR. Some clones are missing from TCRdb's copy, which holds only in-frame ones; the method was immunoSEQ multiplex PCR. This sample's clone table lists under 85,000 clones. The sample consisted of PBMCs. These receptors all come from a boy aged 10-17 years in good health and CMV-seronegative.

The V and J genes are TRBV5-4 and TRBJ1-1; D is uncertain. The length of the CDR3 is 14 residues. Trimming left V 4 bases short and J 3 bases short, with 13 bases between. The germline CDR1 and CDR2 sequences are SGHNT and YYREEE (reference sequence). CDR3 sequence (DNA): TGTGCCAGCAGCAATGAGGGCGGGGACACTGAAGCTTTCTTT. Translated: CASSNEGGDTEAFF. The full variable domain, rest sourced from reference TRBV5-4 and TRBJ1-1, is ETGVTQSPTHLIKTRGQQVTLRCSSQSGHNTVSWYQQALGQGPQFIFQYYREEENGRGNFPPRFSGLQFPNYSSELNVNALELDDSALYLCASSNEGGDTEAFFGQGTRLTVV.

The J gene is TRBJ2-5, the V gene TRBV11-2; no clear D. V was cut by 5 bases and J by 5 bases, with 9 bases left in between. CDR1 SGHAT and CDR2 FQNNGV come from the germline V gene. This CDR3 comprises 12 residues. Written as DNA, the CDR3 is TGTGCCAGCAGCCTCGGTTGGGAGACCCAGTACTTC. Translation gives CASSLGWETQYF.

The V gene is TRBV5-1, the J gene TRBJ2-2; 10 bases are shared with TRBD2. There are 17 residues in the CDR3. Losses at the gene ends were 4 bases for V and 6 bases for J; bases not matched to a gene: 12. CDR1 is SGHRS and CDR2 is YFSETQ in the germline V gene. CDR3 in DNA: TGCGCCAGCAGCCCAACCCCTAGCGGGAGTTTCGCCGGGGAGCTGTTTTTT. Its translation: CASSPTPSGSFAGELFF.

This chain uses TRBV6-5 with TRBJ1-4; no clear D gene. The CDR3 runs 15 residues. V lost 0 bases and J lost 4, with 9 bases in between. CDR1 and CDR2 (germline): MNHEY, SVGAGI. The CDR3 sequence is CASSYSAVYNEKLFF. DNA for the CDR3: TGTGCCAGCAGTTACTCCGCGGTCTATAATGAAAAACTGTTTTTT.

V usage is TRBV19 and J usage is TRBJ1-2, with D possibly TRBD1 on 5 matching bases. Trimming removed 3 bases at V and 4 bases at J, with 21 bases between. The CDR3 contains 17 residues. Looked up from germline, CDR1 is LNHDA and CDR2 is SQIVND (reference sequence). Here the CDR3 DNA reads TGTGCCAGTAGTATTTCCGGAAGGAGGGGTTGGGGCTATGGCTACACCTTC. This gives the protein CASSISGRRGWGYGYTF.

This chain connects TRBV5-1 to TRBJ2-5, with D perhaps TRBD2 (7 bases). Germline V CDR1 and CDR2: SGHRS, YFSETQ. The V gene lost 0 bases and the J gene lost 5 bases, with 14 bases spanning the gap. CDR3 size: 15 residues. Written as DNA, the CDR3 is TGCGCCAGCAGCTTGGTTTCGGGGGGCGAGGAGACCCAGTACTTC. Amino acid sequence: CASSLVSGGEETQYF.

The chain uses TRBV14 and TRBJ1-6; 10 nucleotides match TRBD1. Germline values: CDR1 SGHDN, CDR2 FVKESK. V was pared by 0 bases and J by 3 bases, with 5 bases of the junction left unmatched. This CDR3 comprises 18 residues. CDR3 amino acids: CASSQDHRTGGYNSPLHF. CDR3 DNA sequence: TGTGCCAGCAGCCAAGACCATCGGACAGGGGGCTATAATTCACCCCTCCACTTT.

This chain joins TRBV25-1 and TRBJ1-1; D remains unclear. This CDR3 is built from 11 residues. CDR1 and CDR2 from the germline V gene are MGHDK and SYGVNS. The V gene lost 5 bases and the J gene lost 2 bases, with 3 bases spanning the gap. CDR3 sequence (DNA): TGTGCCAGCAGTCTTAACACTGAAGCTTTCTTT. It encodes CASSLNTEAFF. Drawing the rest from reference TRBV25-1 and TRBJ1-1, the complete variable domain is EADIYQTPRYLVIGTGKKITLECSQTMGHDKMYWYQQDPGMELHLIHYSYGVNSTEKGDLSSESTVSRIRTEHFPLTLESARPSHTSQYLCASSLNTEAFFGQGTRLTVV.

The V call is TRBV28, the J call TRBJ2-7; TRBD1 matches 9 bases. Trimming at V came to 5 bases and at J to 4 bases, leaving 12 bases not matched to a gene. Germline CDR1 and CDR2: MDHEN and SYDVKM. This CDR3 has 16 amino acids. For the CDR3, the DNA is TGTGCCAGCAGTCCTCCTCCGGGACAGGGTACGTACGAGCAGTACTTC. Its translation is CASSPPPGQGTYEQYF.

The chain is built from TRBV6-5 and TRBJ2-3; a possible D gene is TRBD1 (6 bases). Per the germline V gene, CDR1 is MNHEY and CDR2 is SVGAGI. The CDR3 spans 15 residues. Trimming pared 2 bases from V and 2 bases from J, leaving 11 bases between. CDR3 in DNA: TGTGCCAGCAGTTACGGGACAATCCCCACAGATACGCAGTATTTT. Protein product: CASSYGTIPTDTQYF.

J is TRBJ1-1 and V is TRBV9, with TRBD1 matching over 10 bases. With V trimmed by 4 bases and J by 8 bases, 11 bases remained unmatched. The V gene's germline CDR1 is SGDLS and CDR2 YYNGEE. The CDR3 contains 15 residues. CDR3 sequence reads: CASSRGGQGVMEAFF. CDR3 nucleotide sequence: TGTGCCAGCAGCAGAGGAGGACAGGGGGTTATGGAAGCTTTCTTT.

The chain joins TRBV7-8 to TRBJ2-7; the match to TRBD1 covers 11 bases. Germline trimming cut 1 base from V and 6 bases from J; bases unmatched to any gene: 5. Germline values: CDR1 SGHVS, CDR2 FQNEAQ. The CDR3 runs to 15 residues. The CDR3 sequence: CASSLGSGTGGEQYF. CDR3 DNA: TGTGCCAGCAGCTTAGGTTCCGGGACAGGGGGCGAGCAGTACTTC.

The rearrangement uses TRBV29-1 and TRBJ1-5; D call uncertain. The CDR3 is made up of 12 amino acids. V was cut by 4 bases and J by 10 bases, with 14 bases left in between. Germline V gene lookup returns CDR1 SQVTM and CDR2 ANQGSEA. The CDR3 nucleotides are TGCAGCGTTGTCCCGGACTTGGGACCCCAGCATTTT. Protein product: CSVVPDLGPQHF.

CDR3 in DNA: TGTGCCACCAAGGAGCTAGCGGGAGATGAGCAGTTCTTC. Its translation is CATKELAGDEQFF. The rearrangement uses TRBV6-5 and TRBJ2-1, with 10 nucleotides matching TRBD2. V dropped 10 bases and J dropped 8; count of bases not matched to a gene: 8. This CDR3 comprises 13 residues. Looked up from germline, CDR1 is MNHEY and CDR2 is SVGAGI.

This chain links TRBV10-1 with TRBJ2-2; tentative D call: TRBD1 (6 bases). V dropped 4 bases and J dropped 2 bases, with 8 bases sitting between them. The CDR3 is 14 amino acids. CDR1 WNHNN and CDR2 SYGVQD come from the germline V gene (reference sequence). The CDR3 DNA reads as TGCGCCAGCAGTGTGGACAGCAACACCGGGGAGCTGTTTTTT. Amino acid sequence: CASSVDSNTGELFF.

The chain combines TRBV29-1 with TRBJ2-5, with no clear D. Germline V gives CDR1 SQVTM, CDR2 ANQGSEA. Trimming took off 0 bases at V and 1 base at J, with 12 bases between the two ends. The CDR3 spans 15 residues. CDR3 nucleotide sequence: TGCAGCGTTGAAGATCCCAAGTACAGCCAAGAGACCCAGTACTTC. It specifies CSVEDPKYSQETQYF.

This chain joins TRBV14 and TRBJ1-1, with unresolved D. Trimming took off 0 bases at V and 6 bases at J, with 8 bases between the two ends. The CDR3 is 13 residues long. The germline gives CDR1 SGHDN, CDR2 FVKESK. The CDR3 region is CASSQDSWAEAFF. In nucleotides, the CDR3 is TGTGCCAGCAGCCAAGATAGCTGGGCTGAAGCTTTCTTT.

The genes are TRBV5-1 and TRBJ2-7; TRBD1 is a possible D gene (6 bases). The CDR3 extends over 14 amino acids. Trimming shortened V by 8 bases and J by 0 bases, and 15 bases separated the two germline ends. The germline V gene has CDR1 SGHRS and CDR2 YFSETQ. The CDR3 DNA is TGCGCCAGTGAAGAGACAGGTAGCTCCTACGAGCAGTACTTC. Translating gives CASEETGSSYEQYF.

The rearrangement links TRBV15 to TRBJ2-3; 10 bases are shared with TRBD1. Germline CDR1 is LNHNV and CDR2 is YYDKDF (reference sequence). CDR3 length equals 18 residues. V shed 0 bases, J shed 5 bases, and the junction held 11 bases outside the gene matches. In DNA form, the CDR3 reads TGTGCCACCAGCAGAGATCTGCGGAGACAGGGGGCGAGAGATACGCAGTATTTT. Protein: CATSRDLRRQGARDTQYF.

This chain links TRBV29-1 with TRBJ2-1; 7 nucleotides line up with TRBD2. The germline V gene has CDR1 SQVTM and CDR2 ANQGSEA. The CDR3 extends over 13 amino acids. V lost 6 bases to trimming and J lost 5 bases; unmatched junction nucleotides: 7. The CDR3 DNA is TGCAGCGTACCAGGACTAGACCACAATGAGCAGTTCTTC. Protein: CSVPGLDHNEQFF.

V and J are TRBV14 and TRBJ1-2; a possible D gene is TRBD1 (6 bases). Trimming took 2 bases from V and 8 from J, leaving 18 bases between them. The CDR3 is 15 amino acids. From germline, CDR1 is SGHDN and CDR2 FVKESK. The chain's CDR3 is CASSQIGGAVGGYTF. DNA for the CDR3: TGTGCCAGCAGCCAAATAGGGGGTGCAGTCGGAGGCTACACCTTC.

The chain couples TRBV7-8 to TRBJ1-2; possibly TRBD1 for D (5 bases). V was pared by 4 bases and J by 6 bases, with 12 bases between. The CDR3 extends over 13 amino acids. Germline CDR1 SGHVS, CDR2 FQNEAQ. CDR3 nucleotides: TGTGCCAGCAGCTGGAAAGGGGAAGATGGCTACACCTTC. As protein: CASSWKGEDGYTF.

The genes are TRBV19 and TRBJ1-5; 7 bases line up with TRBD1. Germline-derived CDR1 and CDR2 are LNHDA and SQIVND (reference sequence). J lost 0 bases, V lost 9 bases, and 11 bases had no gene match. This CDR3 has 16 residues. CDR3 in DNA: TGTGCCAGCAGACCAGGGACAGCTTATAGCAATCAGCCCCAGCATTTT. Its translation: CASRPGTAYSNQPQHF.

The chain uses TRBV18 and TRBJ2-7; possibly TRBD1 for D (6 bases). Trimming stripped 3 bases from V and 0 bases from J, with 12 bases between. This CDR3 has 15 amino acids. The germline V gene has CDR1 KGHSH and CDR2 LQKENI. CDR3 sequence: CASSPRGTNSYEQYF. CDR3 DNA: TGTGCCAGCTCACCGCGAGGGACAAACTCCTACGAGCAGTACTTC.

The chain links TRBV6-1 to TRBJ2-1; the D gene is possibly TRBD1 (5 bases). V lost 2 bases, J lost 0 bases, and 8 bases lay in between. The CDR3 is made up of 15 amino acids. Germline CDR1 MNHNS, CDR2 SASEGT. The CDR3 DNA reads as TGTGCCAGCAGTGAATCAGGGTCCTCCTACAATGAGCAGTTCTTC. Protein product: CASSESGSSYNEQFF.

For the CDR3, the DNA is TGTGCCAGTAGTGATACAGGGGGCTGGGGCTACACCTTC. It is translated as CASSDTGGWGYTF. The V gene is TRBV19, the J gene TRBJ1-2; the match to TRBD1 covers 9 bases. The germline V gene encodes CDR1 LNHDA and CDR2 SQIVND (reference sequence). CDR3 length: 13 residues. V gave up 5 bases and J gave up 8 bases; unmatched junction bases: 6.

The V call is TRBV6-1, the J call TRBJ2-1; 13 bases agree with TRBD2. The CDR3 runs to 13 residues. Germline V lookup: CDR1 MNHNS, CDR2 SASEGT. The V segment lost 10 bases and the J segment 7 bases; nucleotides outside the gene matches: 4. The CDR3 reads CATGTSGNNEQFF. The CDR3 DNA sequence: TGTGCCACCGGGACTAGCGGGAATAATGAGCAGTTCTTC.

CDR3 protein: CASSPGQGAISTNEKLFF. CDR3 nucleotide sequence: TGTGCCAGTAGCCCAGGACAGGGGGCAATCTCAACTAATGAAAAACTGTTTTTT. This chain links TRBV19 with TRBJ1-4; the match to TRBD1 covers 11 bases. V lost 6 bases and J lost 0; bases outside the gene matches: 9. From germline, CDR1 is LNHDA and CDR2 SQIVND (reference sequence). The CDR3 loop spans 18 amino acids.

This chain joins TRBV9 and TRBJ2-7, with a possible D match to TRBD1 (5 bases). The CDR3 is 13 amino acids. The V gene lost 0 bases and the J gene lost 6 bases, with 10 bases spanning the gap. Looked up from germline, CDR1 is SGDLS and CDR2 is YYNGEE. The CDR3, as DNA: TGTGCCAGCAGCGTAGAAGGGGTCGGCGAGCAGTACTTC. This gives the protein CASSVEGVGEQYF.